These 8 T cell receptor beta chains originate from one sample sequenced in a study of blood T cell repertoires in COVID-19. Repertoires were generated with immunoSEQ multiplex PCR, while TCRdb's copy carries only in-frame clones and drops some. The repertoire holds approximately 150,000 clones, roughly 86% seen once, with around 8.2% in the top ten. Sequencing input: peripheral blood. These receptors originate from a woman aged 60 to 75 with acute or convalescent COVID-19.

This clone appeared a few times. This chain connects TRBV4-2 to TRBJ2-7, with TRBD1 matching 10 bases. J was trimmed by 6 bases and V by 0 bases; bases with no gene match: 2. CDR3 size: 14 residues. CDR1 and CDR2 (germline): LGHNA, YNFKEQ. CDR3 sequence: CASSQDDRGREQYF. CDR3 sequence (DNA): TGTGCCAGCAGCCAAGATGACAGGGGGCGCGAGCAGTACTTC.

The chain uses TRBV5-1 and TRBJ2-1, with D perhaps matching TRBD1 (5 bases). Germline CDR1 SGHRS, CDR2 YFSETQ. Trimming left V 2 bases short and J 4 bases short, with 16 bases between. The CDR3 runs 16 residues. As DNA, the CDR3 is TGCGCCAGCAGCTTCCCCCAAGACAGAGTATACAATGAGCAGTTCTTC. Protein: CASSFPQDRVYNEQFF.

V is TRBV5-1 and J is TRBJ2-7; TRBD1 is a possible D gene (5 bases). Germline CDR1 is SGHRS and CDR2 is YFSETQ. The CDR3 contains 12 residues. V was shortened by 4 bases and J by 4 bases, with 9 bases between the two germline ends. The CDR3 protein is CASSPTGYEQYF. The CDR3 nucleotides read TGCGCCAGCAGCCCCACAGGTTACGAGCAGTACTTC.

The chain couples TRBV6-5 to TRBJ1-2, with unresolved D. V lost 0 bases to trimming and J lost 1 base, with 9 bases between them. This CDR3 has 15 amino acids. Per the germline V gene, CDR1 is MNHEY and CDR2 is SVGAGI. As DNA, the CDR3 is TGTGCCAGCAGTTACTCCACAGTATTTAACTATGGCTACACCTTC. The encoded protein is CASSYSTVFNYGYTF.

This chain connects TRBV6-2 or TRBV6-3 to TRBJ2-1; 8 bases match TRBD2. CDR1 is MNHEY and CDR2 is SVGEGT in the germline V gene. The CDR3 has 13 residues. Losses at the gene ends were 6 bases for V and 8 bases for J; bases not matched to a gene: 6. The CDR3 sequence is CASSRAGVYEQFF. Written as DNA, the CDR3 is TGTGCCAGCAGCCGAGCGGGGGTCTATGAGCAGTTCTTC.

The chain combines TRBV30 with TRBJ2-7; 7 nucleotides agree with TRBD1. CDR1 and CDR2 (germline): GTSNPN, SVGIG (reference sequence). This CDR3 has 15 amino acids. V shed 0 bases and J 7 bases; nucleotides not matched to a gene: 12. Here the CDR3 DNA reads TGTGCCTGGAGTGTACCCAGACAGGGTCCTAGGGAGCAGTACTTC. Translation: CAWSVPRQGPREQYF.

The chain carries TRBV28 and TRBJ2-7, with 8 bases aligning to TRBD1. With V trimmed by 5 bases and J by 5 bases, 5 bases remained unmatched. Germline loops: CDR1 MDHEN, CDR2 SYDVKM. CDR3 size: 13 residues. DNA for the CDR3: TGTGCCAGCAGTGGGACAGGACCCCACGAGCAGTACTTC. Encoded protein: CASSGTGPHEQYF.

V and J are TRBV11-2 and TRBJ2-7; 10 bases fit TRBD1. V gave up 0 bases and J gave up 5 bases; unmatched junction bases: 7. Germline values: CDR1 SGHAT, CDR2 FQNNGV. The CDR3 covers 16 residues. For the CDR3, the DNA is TGTGCCAGCAGCTTAGACCCGGGACAGGGGAGACACGAGCAGTACTTC. It yields the protein CASSLDPGQGRHEQYF.